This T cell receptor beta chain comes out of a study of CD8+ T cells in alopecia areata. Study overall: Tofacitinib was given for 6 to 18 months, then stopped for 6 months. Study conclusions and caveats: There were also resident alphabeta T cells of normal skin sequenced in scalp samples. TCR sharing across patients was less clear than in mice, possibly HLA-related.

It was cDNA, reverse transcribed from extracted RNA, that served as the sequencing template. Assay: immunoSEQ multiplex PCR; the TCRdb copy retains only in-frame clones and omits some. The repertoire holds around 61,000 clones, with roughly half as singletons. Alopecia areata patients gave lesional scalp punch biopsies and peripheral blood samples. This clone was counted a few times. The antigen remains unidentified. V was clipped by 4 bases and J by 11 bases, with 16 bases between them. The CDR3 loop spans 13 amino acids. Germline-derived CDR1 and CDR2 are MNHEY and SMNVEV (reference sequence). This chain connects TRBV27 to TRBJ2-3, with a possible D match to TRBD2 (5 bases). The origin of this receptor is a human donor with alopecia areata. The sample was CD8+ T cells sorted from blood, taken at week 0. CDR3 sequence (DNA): TGTGCCAGCAGTTCCGGATCGTACGGGAAGCAGTATTTT. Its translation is CASSSGSYGKQYF.